These 10 T cell receptor beta chains originate from one sample sequenced in a study of T cell clonality in common variable immunodeficiency. Only in-frame clones appear in the TCRdb table, and some are missing; sequencing was by immunoSEQ multiplex PCR. There are around 45,000 clones in the sample, none observed a single time. The sequenced material came from peripheral blood mononuclear cells. These receptors all stem from a person aged 18-69 years in good health.

This clone showed up many times. The read terminates 3 residues ahead of where the CDR3 ends, so the germline J gene completes it. The V gene is TRBV19, the J gene TRBJ1-1; TRBD1 might be the D (5 bases). Between the trimmed V and J ends, which lost 7 bases and 1 base, there was a span of 16 bases. Germline loops: CDR1 LNHDA, CDR2 SQIVND (reference sequence). The CDR3 has 15 amino acids. The CDR3 loop is CASTFGGWGNTEAFF. CDR3 DNA, as far as it was read: TGTGCCAGTACTTTCGGGGGATGGGGGAACACTGAA.

This clone was recorded at least ten times. CDR3 DNA, as far as it was read: TGTGCCAAGTCCGACAGGGAGGGGTCCTACAATGAG. Translated: CAKSDREGSYNE. The CDR3 as a whole reads CAKSDREGSYNEQFF. This sequence joins TRBV7-9 and TRBJ2-1, with D perhaps matching TRBD1 or TRBD2 (7 bases each). The CDR3 end is not reached by the read, which stops 3 residues before it; the germline J gene fills it in. The CDR3 has 15 amino acids. Trimming took off 10 bases at V and 1 base at J, with 17 bases between the two ends. The germline gives CDR1 SEHNR, CDR2 FQNEAQ (reference sequence). The variable domain in full, completed from reference TRBV7-9 and TRBJ2-1, reads DTGVSQNPRHKITKRGQNVTFRCDPISEHNRLYWYRQTLGQGPEFLTYFQNEAQLEKSRLLSDRFSAERPKGSFSTLEIQRTEQGDSAMYLCAKSDREGSYNEQFFGPGTRLTVL.

This clone has ten or more counts. The read finishes 3 residues shy of the CDR3 end, and the germline J gene is used to complete it. The gene calls are TRBV4-2 and TRBJ2-2, with D maybe TRBD2 (6 bases). CDR1 is LGHNA, CDR2 YNFKEQ, per germline. This CDR3 is built from 14 residues. With 1 base removed from V and 5 bases from J, the gap between germline ends came to 8 bases. The CDR3 sequence is CASSQVAGTGELFF. Incomplete CDR3 DNA: TGTGCCAGCAGCCAAGTTGCGGGGACCGGGGAG.

This clone was detected ten times or more. The CDR3 extends 3 residues past the end of the read, so its final part is completed from the germline J gene. The rearrangement joins TRBV5-1 to TRBJ1-3; 10 bases fit TRBD1. From germline, CDR1 is SGHRS and CDR2 YFSETQ. V dropped 4 bases and J dropped 1; count of bases not matched to a gene: 8. There are 17 residues in the CDR3. CDR3 DNA (partial): TGCGCCAGCAGCCTAGAAGACAGGGGGCGATCTGGAAACACC. Protein product: CASSLEDRGRSGNT. The CDR3 as a whole reads CASSLEDRGRSGNTIYF. Full variable domain (remainder filled in from reference TRBV5-1 and TRBJ1-3): KAGVTQTPRYLIKTRGQQVTLSCSPISGHRSVSWYQQTPGQGLQFLFEYFSETQRNKGNFPGRFSGRQFSNSRSEMNVSTLELGDSALYLCASSLEDRGRSGNTIYFGEGSWLTVV.

This clone appeared many times. Read data end 3 residues before the CDR3 end; the end is taken from the germline J gene. V usage is TRBV13 and J usage is TRBJ2-5; 8 bases line up with TRBD2. With V trimmed by 3 bases and J by 4 bases, 13 bases remained unmatched. CDR3 length: 17 residues. The germline V gene encodes CDR1 PRHDT and CDR2 FYEKMQ (reference sequence). CDR3 DNA (partial): TGTGCCAGCAGCTTGAAGCGGGGGCTTATTGGGGGAGAGACC. Its translation: CASSLKRGLIGGET. Given in full, the CDR3 is CASSLKRGLIGGETQYF.

This clone came up many times. The read is 3 residues too short to cover the CDR3 end, so that end is filled in from the germline J gene. The chain joins TRBV6-2 or TRBV6-3 to TRBJ2-7; D is possibly TRBD2 (6 bases). In germline, CDR1 is MNHEY, CDR2 SVGEGT. V was trimmed by 1 base and J by 4 bases, leaving 17 bases between them. This CDR3 contains 16 residues. Incomplete CDR3 DNA: TGTGCCAGCAGTTACTACCCCGGGACTGCTGAGTACGAG. Translating gives CASSYYPGTAEYE. In full, the CDR3 reads CASSYYPGTAEYEQYF.

This clone was observed at least ten times. The read terminates 3 residues before the CDR3 end, so the remaining end is supplied by the germline J gene. This chain joins TRBV4-1 and TRBJ2-7; the D gene is possibly TRBD2 (6 bases). The germline CDR1 and CDR2 sequences are MGHRA and YSYEKL. The CDR3 contains 15 residues. V gave up 1 base and J gave up 0 bases, with 10 bases separating them. Incomplete CDR3 DNA: TGCGCCAGCAGCCAAGGGGCTAGCGTCTCCTACGAG. Protein: CASSQGASVSYE. The CDR3 reads in full as CASSQGASVSYEQYF.

Ten or more counts support this clone. Read sequence stops 3 residues before the CDR3 end, and the germline J gene provides the missing end. The chain couples TRBV9 to TRBJ2-1, with TRBD2 identical over 7 bases. J lost 2 bases, V lost 0 bases, and 5 bases had no gene match. The CDR3 extends over 16 amino acids. Germline CDR1 is SGDLS and CDR2 is YYNGEE. The CDR3 is CASSVAWDYTYNEQFF. CDR3 DNA, as far as it was read: TGTGCCAGCAGCGTAGCCTGGGACTACACCTACAATGAG.

This clone appeared many times. CDR3 DNA, as far as it was read: TGCGCCAGCAGCCAAGGGCGGGCAAGAACTAATGAAAAG. It specifies CASSQGRARTNEK. The whole CDR3 is CASSQGRARTNEKLFF. The rearrangement joins TRBV4-1 to TRBJ2-2, with D tentatively TRBD2 (5 bases). With the read ending 3 residues before the CDR3 end, the germline J gene is used to fill in that end. The germline V gene encodes CDR1 MGHRA and CDR2 YSYEKL. The CDR3 runs 16 residues.

This clone was detected many times. The read finishes 3 residues shy of the CDR3 end, and the germline J gene is used to complete it. The rearrangement links TRBV7-8 to TRBJ2-5; D is ambiguous. V shed 1 base and J shed 5 bases, with 8 bases lying between them. The V gene's germline CDR1 is SGHVS and CDR2 FQNEAQ. The CDR3 is 13 residues long. CDR3 DNA, as far as it was read: TGTGCCAGCAGCTTAGGGATAGGGGAGACC. As protein: CASSLGIGET. The whole CDR3 sequence is CASSLGIGETQYF.